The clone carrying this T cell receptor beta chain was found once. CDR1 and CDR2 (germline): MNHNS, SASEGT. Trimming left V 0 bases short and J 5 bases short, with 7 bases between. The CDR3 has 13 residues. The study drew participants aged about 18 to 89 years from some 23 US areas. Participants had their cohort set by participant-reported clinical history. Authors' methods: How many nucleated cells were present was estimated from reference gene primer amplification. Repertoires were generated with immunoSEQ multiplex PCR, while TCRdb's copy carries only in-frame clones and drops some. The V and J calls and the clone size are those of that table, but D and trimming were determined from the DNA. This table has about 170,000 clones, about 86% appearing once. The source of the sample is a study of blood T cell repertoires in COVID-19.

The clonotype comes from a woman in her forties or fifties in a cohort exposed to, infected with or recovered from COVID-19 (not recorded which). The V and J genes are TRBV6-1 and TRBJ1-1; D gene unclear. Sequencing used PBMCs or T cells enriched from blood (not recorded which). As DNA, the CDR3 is TGTGCCAGCAGTGAAGCCCCGTATACTGAAGCTTTCTTT. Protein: CASSEAPYTEAFF.